The 18 T cell receptor beta chains listed next were all sequenced from one sample in a study of T cell responses to AZD1222 COVID-19 vaccine. Repertoires were generated with immunoSEQ multiplex PCR, while TCRdb's copy carries only in-frame clones and drops some. The sample lists around 150,000 clones, 90% occurring once. The sequencing here drew on peripheral blood, taken on day 0 of AZD1222 vaccination. These receptors all come from an adult in good health.

This clone occurred once. The chain links TRBV28 to TRBJ1-5; 7 bases agree with TRBD1. The CDR3 sequence is 15 residues long. Germline CDR1 is MDHEN and CDR2 is SYDVKM. V trimming: 6 bases; J trimming: 4 bases; junction bases outside the gene matches: 9. CDR3 region: CASRAKQGKNQPQHF. CDR3 DNA sequence: TGTGCCAGCAGGGCGAAACAGGGGAAGAATCAGCCCCAGCATTTT.

The chain couples TRBV24-1 to TRBJ1-2, with D unclear. Trimming pared 9 bases from V and 5 bases from J, leaving 12 bases between. The germline CDR1 and CDR2 sequences are KGHDR and SFDVKD. The CDR3 contains 12 residues. CDR3 region: CATGDWRYGYTF. The CDR3 region has the DNA TGTGCCACCGGCGACTGGAGATATGGCTACACCTTC.

This clone has a single count. The chain has TRBV7-3 and TRBJ2-1, with 11 bases aligning to TRBD2. Losses at the gene ends were 1 base for V and 6 bases for J; bases not matched to a gene: 23. This CDR3 spans 22 amino acids. Germline values: CDR1 SGHTA, CDR2 FQGTGA. The CDR3 DNA is TGTGCCAGCAGCTTAAGAGGTACTAGCGGGAGATCCCGGGGCCAATTGGTCAATGAGCAGTTCTTC. This sequence encodes CASSLRGTSGRSRGQLVNEQFF.

The chain has TRBV6-2 or TRBV6-3 and TRBJ1-5, with D possibly being TRBD1 (5 bases). Germline assignment: CDR1 MNHEY and CDR2 SVGEGT. The CDR3 sequence is 14 residues long. V dropped 3 bases and J dropped 7 bases, with 13 bases sitting between them. The CDR3 bases are TGTGCCAGCAGTTATGCAAACCCAGGGCAGCCCCAGCATTTT. This sequence encodes CASSYANPGQPQHF.

V is TRBV29-1 and J is TRBJ1-1; 10 bases map to TRBD1. Germline lookup yields CDR1 SQVTM and CDR2 ANQGSEA. The J segment lost 4 bases and the V segment lost 3 bases, leaving 8 bases of the junction unmatched. The CDR3 has 15 amino acids. This CDR3 is CSVDPTGGWGTEAFF. CDR3 sequence (DNA): TGCAGCGTTGACCCGACAGGGGGCTGGGGCACTGAAGCTTTCTTT.

This chain joins TRBV19 and TRBJ1-1, with TRBD1 matching 10 bases. The CDR3 consists of 16 residues. Trimming at V came to 7 bases and at J to 0 bases, leaving 8 bases not matched to a gene. Per the germline V gene, CDR1 is LNHDA and CDR2 is SQIVND (reference sequence). In nucleotides, the CDR3 is TGTGCCAGTACCAGGGGACAGGGGCCTTTGAACACTGAAGCTTTCTTT. Translated: CASTRGQGPLNTEAFF.

V and J are TRBV4-3 and TRBJ2-1; 7 bases map to TRBD2. The CDR3 has 19 amino acids. Per the germline V gene, CDR1 is LGHNA and CDR2 is YSLEER. V shed 0 bases and J 3 bases; nucleotides not matched to a gene: 14. The CDR3 sequence is CASSQDRDGRTSFYNEQFF. CDR3 coding DNA: TGCGCCAGCAGCCAAGATCGGGACGGGAGGACCTCATTCTACAATGAGCAGTTCTTC.

The V and J genes are TRBV6-5 and TRBJ2-5, with 7 bases that match TRBD1. Looked up from germline, CDR1 is MNHEY and CDR2 is SVGAGI. Trimming took 7 bases from V and 4 from J; bases not matched to a gene: 3. This CDR3 is 12 amino acids long. CDR3: CASKNRGETQYF. CDR3 bases: TGTGCCAGCAAAAACAGGGGAGAGACCCAGTACTTC.

The V and J genes are TRBV10-3 and TRBJ2-5, with no clear D. V was trimmed by 10 bases and J by 2 bases, leaving 8 bases between them. The CDR3 extends over 11 amino acids. CDR1 ENHRY and CDR2 SYGVKD come from the germline V gene. CDR3 protein: CATGPQETQYF. As DNA, the CDR3 is TGTGCCACCGGACCTCAAGAGACCCAGTACTTC.

The chain carries TRBV23-1 and TRBJ1-2; 10 positions match TRBD1. TRBV23-1 is classed as an ORF, of uncertain function. V was clipped by 8 bases and J by 8 bases; unmatched bases: 14. The CDR3 is 15 amino acids. The CDR3 reads CASGLVGQGTLGYTF. The CDR3 DNA is TGCGCCAGCGGTTTAGTGGGACAGGGGACTCTAGGCTACACCTTC.

This chain links TRBV14 with TRBJ1-1; perhaps TRBD1 as D (6 bases). The CDR3 totals 16 residues. CDR1 SGHDN and CDR2 FVKESK come from the germline V gene. The V and J ends lost 1 base and 5 bases respectively, with 17 bases between them. In DNA form, the CDR3 reads TGTGCCAGCAGCCAAGTAGGAACAGGGAGTCATACTGAAGCTTTCTTT. Translated: CASSQVGTGSHTEAFF. The full variable domain, its missing parts supplied by reference TRBV14 and TRBJ1-1, is EAGVTQFPSHSVIEKGQTVTLRCDPISGHDNLYWYRRVMGKEIKFLLHFVKESKQDESGMPNNRFLAERTGGTYSTLKVQPAELEDSGVYFCASSQVGTGSHTEAFFGQGTRLTVV.

The chain carries TRBV2 and TRBJ2-3; a possible D gene is TRBD1 (6 bases). The CDR3 runs 11 residues. Trimming took off 9 bases at V and 4 bases at J, with 8 bases between the two ends. Germline V lookup: CDR1 SNHLY, CDR2 FYNNEI. The CDR3 here is CARAGADTQYF. The CDR3 DNA reads TGTGCCAGAGCAGGGGCAGATACGCAGTATTTT.

The rearrangement joins TRBV7-9 to TRBJ2-2; D ambiguous. There are 13 residues in the CDR3. Germline CDR1 SEHNR, CDR2 FQNEAQ (reference sequence). Trimming cost V 1 base and J 5 bases, with 5 bases left between them. CDR3 sequence reads: CASSLGMTGELFF. The CDR3 DNA is TGTGCCAGCAGCTTAGGCATGACCGGGGAGCTGTTTTTT.

V usage is TRBV6-2 or TRBV6-3 and J usage is TRBJ2-1, with D possibly matching TRBD1 (6 bases). Per the germline V gene, CDR1 is MNHEY and CDR2 is SVGEGT. The CDR3 is made up of 17 amino acids. V shed 0 bases and J shed 3 bases, with 15 bases lying between them. CDR3 DNA sequence: TGTGCCAGCAGTTACTCGAGTCGTAGGGGGAACTACAATGAGCAGTTCTTC. This translates into CASSYSSRRGNYNEQFF.

V is TRBV27 and J is TRBJ1-1; D is perhaps TRBD1 (6 bases). Looked up from germline, CDR1 is MNHEY and CDR2 is SMNVEV (reference sequence). V lost 0 bases and J lost 5, with 13 bases in between. This CDR3 spans 15 amino acids. CDR3 in amino acids: CASSLSPGAGTEAFF. CDR3 bases: TGTGCCAGCAGTTTATCCCCGGGGGCAGGTACTGAAGCTTTCTTT.

The V and J genes are TRBV28 and TRBJ1-5; possible D gene TRBD1, 6 bases. The germline V and J ends were trimmed by 7 bases and 0 bases, with 13 bases remaining between them. CDR1 and CDR2 (germline): MDHEN, SYDVKM. This CDR3 region has 15 residues. The CDR3, as DNA: TGTGCCAGCAAAGGGGGACTCCATAGCAATCAGCCCCAGCATTTT. It translates to CASKGGLHSNQPQHF.

The rearrangement uses TRBV6-5 and TRBJ2-2, with a tentative D call TRBD2 (7 bases). The germline V gene has CDR1 MNHEY and CDR2 SVGAGI. The CDR3 length is 14 residues. The V end lost 2 bases, the J end lost 6 bases, and 10 bases lay between the germline ends. Written as DNA, the CDR3 is TGTGCCAGCAGTTACGCGGGGGCTGCCGGGGAGCTGTTTTTT. It encodes CASSYAGAAGELFF.

The chain uses TRBV2 and TRBJ1-5; 10 positions match TRBD1. Germline V gives CDR1 SNHLY, CDR2 FYNNEI. The V gene end was trimmed by 4 bases and the J gene end by 2 bases; junction bases not matched to a gene: 11. The CDR3 spans 18 residues. CDR3 DNA sequence: TGTGCCAGCAGTGGGGGACAGGGGCTCGCGAGGGGCAATCAGCCCCAGCATTTT. Translating it yields CASSGGQGLARGNQPQHF.